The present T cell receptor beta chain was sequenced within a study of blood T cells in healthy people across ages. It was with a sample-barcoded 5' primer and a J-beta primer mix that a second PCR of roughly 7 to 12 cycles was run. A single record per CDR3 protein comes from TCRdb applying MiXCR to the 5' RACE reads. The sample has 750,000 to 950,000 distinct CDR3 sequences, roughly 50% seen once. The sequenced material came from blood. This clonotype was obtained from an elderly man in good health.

DNA of the CDR3: TGCAGTGCCCCAGGACTAGACAAAAACATTCAGTACTTC. It translates to CSAPGLDKNIQYF. This chain links TRBV20-1 with TRBJ2-4; 7 bases map to TRBD2. Trimming at V came to 6 bases and at J to 3 bases, leaving 5 bases not matched to a gene. The CDR3 covers 13 residues. Germline values: CDR1 DFQATT, CDR2 SNEGSKA (reference sequence).